This entry lists 11 T cell receptor beta chains sequenced from one sample in a study of immune heterogeneity within non-small cell lung tumors. Bulk tumor genomic DNA served as template, at about 600 ng per sample. From each primary tumor, several far-apart biopsies were obtained during surgery. Surgery that was curative in intent was performed on patients with untreated, newly diagnosed non-small cell lung cancer. Using 32 V and 13 J primers, multiplex PCR amplified TCR beta CDR3. Using its own MiXCR run on the multiplex PCR reads, TCRdb lists one record per CDR3 protein. The sample consists of approximately 4,300 distinct CDR3 sequences, under 30% of them appearing once. The sequenced material came from lung tumor tissue. Every receptor here comes from a man aged 55 to 69 with non-small cell lung cancer.

This sequence joins TRBV27 and TRBJ1-2; D not certain. V lost 0 bases, J lost 8 bases, and 10 bases lay in between. Germline V lookup: CDR1 MNHEY, CDR2 SMNVEV (reference sequence). This CDR3 region has 13 residues. For the CDR3, the DNA is TGTGCCAGCAGTTTATCCCGGGGTGGGGGCTACACCTTC. This translates into CASSLSRGGGYTF.

V gene TRBV12-3 or TRBV12-4 combines with J gene TRBJ2-4, with D unclear. V lost 3 bases and J lost 4, with 19 bases in between. This CDR3 region has 17 residues. The CDR3 here is CASSFSSARSSKNIQYF. The DNA of the CDR3 is TGTGCCAGCAGTTTTTCGAGCGCCAGGTCGTCAAAAAACATTCAGTACTTC.

By share, this clonotype ranks as medium-sized. V and J are TRBV27 and TRBJ2-7, with a possible D match to TRBD2 (5 bases). CDR3 length: 12 residues. CDR1 and CDR2 from the germline V gene are MNHEY and SMNVEV (reference sequence). Trimming took off 3 bases at V and 7 bases at J, with 10 bases between the two ends. The CDR3 DNA is TGTGCCAGCAGTTTTCTCCCGGGGGAGCAGTACTTC. Translation: CASSFLPGEQYF.

This clonotype showed up just a few times. This chain connects TRBV14 to TRBJ2-3; 12 bases line up with TRBD1. With V trimmed by 4 bases and J by 8 bases, 7 bases remained unmatched. Germline V CDR1 and CDR2: SGHDN, FVKESK. This CDR3 spans 15 amino acids. CDR3 in amino acids: CASSLPGQGASTQYF. The CDR3 nucleotides are TGTGCCAGCAGCCTGCCGGGACAGGGGGCGAGTACGCAGTATTTT.

In the case of this clonotype: One junction end does not reproduce the germline sequence, and a read error may be involved. The J gene is TRBJ1-2, the V gene TRBV28; D not resolved. CDR1 is MDHEN, CDR2 SYDVKM, per germline. This CDR3 contains 12 residues. CDR3 sequence (DNA): TGTGCCATCAGTACAAAACCGGGGGGCTACACCTTC. Its protein product is CAISTKPGGYTF.

This clonotype qualifies as medium-sized. The V call is TRBV11-3, the J call TRBJ2-1; D uncertain. This CDR3 region has 12 residues. Germline loops: CDR1 SGHNT, CDR2 YENEEA. V lost 2 bases, J lost 10 bases, and 9 bases lay in between. CDR3 bases: TGTGCCAGCAGCTTATTAAGGTTAGAGCAGTTCTTC. This sequence encodes CASSLLRLEQFF. Filled out from reference TRBV11-3 and TRBJ2-1, the complete variable domain reads EAGVVQSPRYKIIEKKQPVAFWCNPISGHNTLYWYLQNLGQGPELLIRYENEEAVDDSQLPKDRFSAERLKGVDSTLKIQPAELGDSAVYLCASSLLRLEQFFGPGTRLTVL.

Sample share makes this clonotype medium-sized. J is TRBJ2-5 and V is TRBV24-1; TRBD1 matches at 8 bases. V was pared by 4 bases and J by 2 bases, with 17 bases of the junction left unmatched. The CDR3 has 19 amino acids. Germline CDR1 and CDR2: KGHDR and SFDVKD. The CDR3 reads CATSDPSAGGPVIQETQYF. The CDR3, as DNA: TGTGCCACCAGTGACCCCTCGGCAGGGGGCCCGGTGATACAAGAGACCCAGTACTTC.

The chain has TRBV7-8 and TRBJ2-3; 7 bases agree with TRBD2. CDR1 is SGHVS, CDR2 FQNEAQ, per germline. The CDR3 length is 14 residues. J lost 4 bases, V lost 1 base, and 2 bases had no gene match. CDR3 in amino acids: CASSLGGGADTQYF. CDR3 DNA: TGTGCCAGCAGCTTAGGGGGGGGGGCAGATACGCAGTATTTT.

The chain carries TRBV20-1 and TRBJ2-1, with 12 bases lining up with TRBD2. CDR3 length: 19 residues. CDR1 and CDR2 from the germline V gene are DFQATT and SNEGSKA (reference sequence). J lost 1 base, V lost 1 base, and 11 bases had no gene match. The CDR3 region is CSARAGVETSGRSYNEQFF. The CDR3, as DNA: TGCAGTGCTAGAGCAGGTGTGGAGACTAGCGGGAGATCCTACAATGAGCAGTTCTTC.

The chain carries TRBV4-3 and TRBJ2-4; 9 bases align to TRBD1. The CDR3 has 14 amino acids. Germline trimming cut 3 bases from V and 7 bases from J; bases unmatched to any gene: 4. Germline V gene data show CDR1 as LGHNA and CDR2 as YSLEER. The CDR3 spells CASSHSGTGNIQYF. CDR3 coding DNA: TGCGCCAGCAGCCATTCCGGGACAGGGAACATTCAGTACTTC.

This clonotype was recorded a few times. One end of the junction does not line up with germline, which may come from a read error. The CDR3 nucleotides are TGTGTCAGCAGTGAAACGTGGGTTTCGAACTATGGCTACACCTTC. Translated: CVSSETWVSNYGYTF. V and J are TRBV6-1 and TRBJ1-2; D is uncertain. This CDR3 region has 15 residues. Germline-derived CDR1 and CDR2 are MNHNS and SASEGT.